Following are 20 T cell receptor beta chains from one sample sequenced in a study of T cell responses to AZD1222 COVID-19 vaccine. Using immunoSEQ multiplex PCR, the repertoire was profiled, and TCRdb retains in-frame clones only, with some absent. The sample yields roughly 150,000 clones, approximately 94% seen once. Sample: peripheral blood, taken on day 0 of AZD1222 vaccination. The receptor set was obtained from an adult in good health.

CDR3 residues: CASSQSPESRIYNEQFF. The CDR3, as DNA: TGTGCCAGCAGTCAGTCCCCCGAGTCCCGAATTTACAATGAGCAGTTCTTC. The chain carries TRBV6-6 and TRBJ2-1; D is ambiguous. Germline loops: CDR1 MNHNY, CDR2 SVGAGI (reference sequence). Trimming took off 5 bases at V and 4 bases at J, with 21 bases between the two ends. The CDR3 totals 17 residues.

The chain couples TRBV7-9 to TRBJ2-1; no reliable D call. The germline V gene has CDR1 SEHNR and CDR2 FQNEAQ (reference sequence). The CDR3 runs to 17 residues. Trimming cost V 1 base and J 4 bases, with 17 bases left between them. CDR3 sequence reads: CASSLGSLRQLYNEQFF. CDR3 DNA sequence: TGTGCCAGCAGCTTAGGATCATTACGGCAATTATACAATGAGCAGTTCTTC.

This chain uses TRBV24-1 with TRBJ1-1, with 9 bases identical to TRBD1. The germline V gene has CDR1 KGHDR and CDR2 SFDVKD. Trimming took 7 bases from V and 6 from J; bases not matched to a gene: 5. CDR3 length: 13 residues. This chain's CDR3 is CATRPGQGSEAFF. In DNA, the CDR3 is TGTGCCACCAGGCCGGGACAGGGTTCTGAAGCTTTCTTT.

The rearrangement uses TRBV11-3 and TRBJ2-5; D remains ambiguous. The V end lost 5 bases, the J end lost 1 base, and 11 bases lay between the germline ends. The CDR3 totals 14 residues. Germline V lookup: CDR1 SGHNT, CDR2 YENEEA. The CDR3 coding sequence is TGTGCCAGCAGCCCTCGTGGCCTCCAAGAGACCCAGTACTTC. It specifies CASSPRGLQETQYF.

The chain joins TRBV28 to TRBJ1-5; D call uncertain. Per the germline V gene, CDR1 is MDHEN and CDR2 is SYDVKM. The germline V and J ends were trimmed by 11 bases and 0 bases, with 14 bases remaining between them. The CDR3 has 14 residues. The CDR3: CASIDMNSNQPQHF. The CDR3 region has the DNA TGTGCCTCTATAGACATGAATAGCAATCAGCCCCAGCATTTT.

This clone was observed a single time. The CDR3 here is CSVSTGLTEAFF. Written as DNA, the CDR3 is TGCAGCGTTTCAACGGGGCTCACTGAAGCTTTCTTT. The chain combines TRBV29-1 with TRBJ1-1; D is possibly TRBD1 (5 bases). Germline lookup yields CDR1 SQVTM and CDR2 ANQGSEA. The CDR3 loop spans 12 amino acids. Trimming took off 5 bases at V and 4 bases at J, with 11 bases between the two ends.

The genes are TRBV10-3 and TRBJ1-1, with D perhaps TRBD1 (6 bases). Looked up from germline, CDR1 is ENHRY and CDR2 is SYGVKD. The CDR3 is 13 amino acids. V dropped 4 bases and J dropped 2 bases, with 8 bases sitting between them. CDR3 in DNA: TGTGCCATCAGTGTGGACAGAAACACTGAAGCTTTCTTT. Residues: CAISVDRNTEAFF.

The chain has TRBV5-4 and TRBJ1-5; D not certain. This CDR3 contains 14 residues. Trimming removed 3 bases at V and 6 bases at J, with 13 bases between. Germline-derived CDR1 and CDR2 are SGHNT and YYREEE (reference sequence). The CDR3 nucleotides read TGTGCCAGCAGCTACGAAGGCGGGAGTCAGCCCCAGCATTTT. It is translated as CASSYEGGSQPQHF.

This chain connects TRBV15 to TRBJ2-7; TRBD1 agrees at 7 bases. Germline V lookup: CDR1 LNHNV, CDR2 YYDKDF (reference sequence). V lost 3 bases to trimming and J lost 3 bases; unmatched junction nucleotides: 2. The CDR3 length is 13 residues. The CDR3: CATSRGQNYEQYF. In DNA, the CDR3 is TGTGCCACCAGCAGGGGACAGAACTACGAGCAGTACTTC.

The chain joins TRBV7-8 to TRBJ1-6; no clear D gene. From germline, CDR1 is SGHVS and CDR2 FQNEAQ. CDR3 size: 17 residues. Trimming stripped 0 bases from V and 5 bases from J, with 14 bases between. This chain's CDR3 is CASSLAPLTANNSPLHF. The CDR3 DNA sequence: TGTGCCAGCAGCTTAGCGCCCTTGACTGCGAATAATTCACCCCTCCACTTT.

The CDR3 DNA reads as TGTGCCAGCAGTCCCGGCTACGAGCAGTACTTC. Translated: CASSPGYEQYF. The V gene is TRBV12-3 or TRBV12-4, the J gene TRBJ2-7; D remains unclear. Trimming shortened V by 5 bases and J by 3 bases, and 5 bases separated the two germline ends. The CDR3 is 11 amino acids.

The V call is TRBV18, the J call TRBJ1-2, with TRBD1 matching 7 bases. The CDR3 is 14 residues long. V lost 6 bases to trimming and J lost 4 bases; unmatched junction nucleotides: 8. Per germline, CDR1 KGHSH and CDR2 LQKENI. CDR3 bases: TGTGCCAGCTCCCCGGGACAGACCATCTATGGCTACACCTTC. Translating it yields CASSPGQTIYGYTF.

The chain carries TRBV19 and TRBJ1-2; D is unclear. The CDR3 totals 15 residues. Deletions cut 3 bases from V and 0 bases from J, with 11 bases between. Germline assignment: CDR1 LNHDA and CDR2 SQIVND (reference sequence). CDR3 sequence reads: CASSIGGLANYGYTF. For the CDR3, the DNA is TGTGCCAGTAGTATCGGAGGACTTGCTAACTATGGCTACACCTTC. Full variable domain (rest looked up from reference TRBV19 and TRBJ1-2): DGGITQSPKYLFRKEGQNVTLSCEQNLNHDAMYWYRQDPGQGLRLIYYSQIVNDFQKGDIAEGYSVSREKKESFPLTVTSAQKNPTAFYLCASSIGGLANYGYTFGSGTRLTVV.

This chain joins TRBV5-4 and TRBJ2-1; 9 bases line up with TRBD2. V trimming: 1 base; J trimming: 0 bases; junction bases outside the gene matches: 5. CDR3 length: 17 amino acids. The V gene's germline CDR1 is SGHNT and CDR2 YYREEE (reference sequence). The CDR3: CASSLSSGTSSYNEQFF. CDR3 sequence (DNA): TGTGCCAGCAGCTTGTCTAGCGGGACCAGCTCCTACAATGAGCAGTTCTTC.

This chain joins TRBV18 and TRBJ1-1, with 7 bases fitting TRBD1. Trimming at V came to 4 bases and at J to 0 bases, leaving 5 bases not matched to a gene. The germline gives CDR1 KGHSH, CDR2 LQKENI. The length of the CDR3 is 15 residues. The CDR3 here is CASSRGQLMNTEAFF. The CDR3 bases are TGTGCCAGCTCACGGGGACAGCTCATGAACACTGAAGCTTTCTTT.

V usage is TRBV4-1 and J usage is TRBJ1-5; D may be TRBD1 (6 bases). Germline CDR1 is MGHRA and CDR2 is YSYEKL. The CDR3 extends over 18 amino acids. V lost 5 bases, J lost 1 base, and 21 bases lay in between. CDR3 sequence reads: CASSTGRGGYMSNQPQHF. CDR3 bases: TGCGCCAGCAGCACTGGAAGAGGGGGATATATGAGCAATCAGCCCCAGCATTTT.

The gene calls are TRBV6-5 and TRBJ2-1, with TRBD2 matching over 9 bases. The CDR3 totals 14 residues. Losses at the gene ends were 8 bases for V and 4 bases for J; bases not matched to a gene: 6. Germline V gene sequence: CDR1 MNHEY, CDR2 SVGAGI. DNA for the CDR3: TGTGCCAGCCACCGGCGGGGGGGTTACAATGAGCAGTTCTTC. Protein product: CASHRRGGYNEQFF.

The chain couples TRBV9 to TRBJ2-3, with TRBD2 matching 13 bases. The V segment lost 4 bases and the J segment 6 bases; nucleotides outside the gene matches: 5. The germline CDR1 and CDR2 sequences are SGDLS and YYNGEE. This CDR3 is 15 amino acids long. The CDR3 loop is CASSLRTSGGDTQYF. DNA of the CDR3: TGTGCCAGCAGCCTAAGGACTAGCGGGGGTGATACGCAGTATTTT.

This clone was seen a handful of times. The genes are TRBV27 and TRBJ2-7; 10 bases line up with TRBD2. The CDR3 loop spans 15 amino acids. Per germline, CDR1 MNHEY and CDR2 SMNVEV (reference sequence). V was clipped by 3 bases and J by 4 bases; unmatched bases: 6. CDR3 residues: CASSFSGGPTYEQYF. The CDR3 DNA follows: TGTGCCAGCAGTTTTAGCGGGGGGCCTACTTACGAGCAGTACTTC.

The rearrangement uses TRBV19 and TRBJ1-4; a possible D gene is TRBD1 (5 bases). Germline CDR1 and CDR2: LNHDA and SQIVND (reference sequence). V was shortened by 2 bases and J by 5 bases, with 12 bases between the two germline ends. This CDR3 contains 15 residues. The CDR3 is CASSIWAGSNEKLFF. CDR3 bases: TGTGCCAGTAGTATATGGGCAGGGAGCAATGAAAAACTGTTTTTT.